The 8 T cell receptor beta chains below all came from one sample that was sequenced in a study of memory CD4+ T cells and cytomegalovirus serostatus. Single viable CD3+CD4+CD8-CD45RO+ cells were sorted as the memory CD4+ T cells. Assay: immunoSEQ multiplex PCR; the TCRdb copy retains only in-frame clones and omits some. Here the sample spans 61,000 or so clones, around 80% being singletons. The specimen was memory CD4+ T cells from blood. Source of these receptors: an adult in good health and CMV-seronegative. Some clones in this sample may be carry-over from other donors' samples.

The chain is built from TRBV18 and TRBJ1-5, with D tentatively TRBD1 (6 bases). The germline V gene encodes CDR1 KGHSH and CDR2 LQKENI. There are 14 residues in the CDR3. V lost 8 bases to trimming and J lost 4 bases, with 15 bases between them. This CDR3 is CASTSTGRNQPQHF. The CDR3 DNA reads TGTGCCAGCACCTCTACAGGGCGGAATCAGCCCCAGCATTTT.

This chain connects TRBV2 to TRBJ2-6; unclear D gene. Germline CDR1 is SNHLY and CDR2 is FYNNEI. Trimming left V 7 bases short and J 4 bases short, with 14 bases between. The CDR3 contains 15 residues. The CDR3 nucleotides are TGTGCCAGCATGCTTATAGCTTCCGGGGCCAACGTCCTGACTTTC. It encodes CASMLIASGANVLTF.

The chain joins TRBV7-2 to TRBJ2-7, with D maybe TRBD1 (6 bases). The CDR3 spans 14 residues. Germline CDR1 SGHTA, CDR2 FQGNSA. Trimming removed 2 bases at V and 3 bases at J, with 11 bases between. The CDR3 DNA follows: TGTGCCAGCAGCTTATATGAGGGGGTCTACGAGCAGTACTTC. This translates into CASSLYEGVYEQYF.

This clone was observed once. This chain uses TRBV28 with TRBJ2-5, with TRBD1 matching over 9 bases. The junction had 11 bases not matched to a gene; V was cut back by 5 bases and J by 7 bases. CDR1 and CDR2 (germline): MDHEN, SYDVKM. The CDR3 spans 15 residues. CDR3 coding DNA: TGTGCCAGCAGTCCCGGGGACAGGGTTTTTCCGACCCAGTACTTC. Translating it yields CASSPGDRVFPTQYF.

This chain joins TRBV30 and TRBJ1-2; D call uncertain. Germline V gene data show CDR1 as GTSNPN and CDR2 as SVGIG (reference sequence). V dropped 5 bases and J dropped 4 bases, with 14 bases sitting between them. The CDR3 loop spans 13 amino acids. CDR3 DNA sequence: TGTGCCTGGGCACGACCGGACCTCTATGGCTACACCTTC. Encoded protein: CAWARPDLYGYTF.

For this clone: Different DNA sequences within this sample yield the same CDR3. This chain uses TRBV18 with TRBJ2-1; 7 bases are a match to TRBD2. Germline V gene data show CDR1 as KGHSH and CDR2 as LQKENI. This CDR3 comprises 13 residues. V trimming: 4 bases; J trimming: 8 bases; junction bases outside the gene matches: 5. The CDR3 is CASSLRTSDEQFF. CDR3 sequence (DNA): TGTGCCAGCTCACTTCGGACTAGTGATGAGCAGTTCTTC.

This clone was found once. The J gene is TRBJ2-4, the V gene TRBV2, with a weak D call TRBD2 (6 bases). Trimming stripped 2 bases from V and 9 bases from J, with 26 bases between. Germline CDR1 reads SNHLY; CDR2 reads FYNNEI. This CDR3 has 18 residues. The CDR3 region is CASSEISWETAYGSIQYF. The DNA for the CDR3 is TGTGCCAGCAGTGAAATTTCTTGGGAGACGGCATACGGGAGCATTCAGTACTTC.

V and J are TRBV15 and TRBJ1-1, with unresolved D. CDR3 length: 13 amino acids. Trimming took off 0 bases at V and 6 bases at J, with 8 bases between the two ends. Germline CDR1 reads LNHNV; CDR2 reads YYDKDF (reference sequence). CDR3 amino acids: CATSRERYPEAFF. CDR3 coding DNA: TGTGCCACCAGCAGAGAGCGGTATCCTGAAGCTTTCTTT.